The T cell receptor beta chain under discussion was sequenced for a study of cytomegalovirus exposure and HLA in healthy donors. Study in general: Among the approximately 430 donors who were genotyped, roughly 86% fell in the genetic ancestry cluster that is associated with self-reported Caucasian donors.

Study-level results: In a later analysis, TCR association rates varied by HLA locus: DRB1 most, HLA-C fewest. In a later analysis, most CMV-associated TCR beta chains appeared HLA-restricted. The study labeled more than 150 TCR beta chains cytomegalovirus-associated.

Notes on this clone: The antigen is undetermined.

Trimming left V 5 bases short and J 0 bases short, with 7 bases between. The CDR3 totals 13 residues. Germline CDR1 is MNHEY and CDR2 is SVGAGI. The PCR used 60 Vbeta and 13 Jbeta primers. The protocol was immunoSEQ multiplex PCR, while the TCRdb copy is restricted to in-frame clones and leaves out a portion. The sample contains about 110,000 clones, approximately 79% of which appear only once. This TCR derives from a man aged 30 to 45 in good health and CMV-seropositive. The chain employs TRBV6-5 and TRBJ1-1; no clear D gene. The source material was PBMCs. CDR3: CASSPDLNTEAFF. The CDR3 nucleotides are TGTGCCAGCAGTCCGGACTTGAACACTGAAGCTTTCTTT.